This T cell receptor beta chain appears in the sequencing data of a study of T cells in Graves' hyperthyroidism and ophthalmopathy. Whole-study results and caveats: Before onset, by a median of around six months, the model predicted ophthalmopathy.

What was amplified from RNA transcripts were TCR beta CDR3 regions. First-round RT-PCR with HTBI primers amplified the TCR CDR3 region. TCRdb redid the calling of the multiplex PCR reads with MiXCR, one entry per CDR3 protein. The table shows approximately 640,000 distinct CDR3 sequences, with over 40% occurring only once. The study excluded patients with uncontrolled infection, other autoimmune disease, pregnancy or lactation. Diagnostic assessment was based on clinical symptoms, serum thyroxine and TRAb, thyroid ultrasound and orbital computed tomography. CDR1 and CDR2 from the germline V gene are ENHRY and SYGVKD. Both ends counted, the CDR3 spans 9 residues. Worth noting for this clonotype: Antigen specificity is unknown. It is likely a read error, because the conserved phenylalanine at the end of the CDR3 is missing. Because the CDR3's place on the DNA is in doubt, the DNA is left out and the CDR3 is given as listed by TCRdb.

The chain links TRBV10-3 to TRBJ1-3. This receptor was identified in an adult man with Graves' disease, either hyperthyroidism or ophthalmopathy (not recorded which). The sample comprised peripheral blood or thyroid tissue (not recorded which). The CDR3 reads CAISESGAS.